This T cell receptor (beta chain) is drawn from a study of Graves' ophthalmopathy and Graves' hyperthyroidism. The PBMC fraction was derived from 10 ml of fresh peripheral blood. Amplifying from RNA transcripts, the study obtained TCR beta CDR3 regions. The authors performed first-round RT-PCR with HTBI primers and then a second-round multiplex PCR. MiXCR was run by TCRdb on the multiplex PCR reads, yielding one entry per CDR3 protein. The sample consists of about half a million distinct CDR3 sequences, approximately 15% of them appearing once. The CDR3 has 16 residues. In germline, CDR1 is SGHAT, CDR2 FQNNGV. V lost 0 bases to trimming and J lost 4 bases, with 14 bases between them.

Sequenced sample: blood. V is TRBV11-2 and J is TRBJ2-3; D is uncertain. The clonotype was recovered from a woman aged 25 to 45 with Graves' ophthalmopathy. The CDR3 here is CASSLDWLSLPDTQYF. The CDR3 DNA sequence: TGTGCCAGCAGCTTAGATTGGCTCTCCCTCCCAGATACGCAGTATTTT.